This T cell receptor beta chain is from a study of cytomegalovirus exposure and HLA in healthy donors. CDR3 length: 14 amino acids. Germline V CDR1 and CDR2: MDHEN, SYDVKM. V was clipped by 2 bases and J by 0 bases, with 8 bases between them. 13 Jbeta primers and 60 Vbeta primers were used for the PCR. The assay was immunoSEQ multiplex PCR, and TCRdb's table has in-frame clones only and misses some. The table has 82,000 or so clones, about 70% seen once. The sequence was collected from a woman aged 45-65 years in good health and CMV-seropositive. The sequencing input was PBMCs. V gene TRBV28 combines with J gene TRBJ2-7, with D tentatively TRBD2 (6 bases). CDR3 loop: CASSLAGSSYEQYF. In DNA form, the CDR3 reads TGTGCCAGCAGTTTAGCGGGAAGCTCCTACGAGCAGTACTTC.